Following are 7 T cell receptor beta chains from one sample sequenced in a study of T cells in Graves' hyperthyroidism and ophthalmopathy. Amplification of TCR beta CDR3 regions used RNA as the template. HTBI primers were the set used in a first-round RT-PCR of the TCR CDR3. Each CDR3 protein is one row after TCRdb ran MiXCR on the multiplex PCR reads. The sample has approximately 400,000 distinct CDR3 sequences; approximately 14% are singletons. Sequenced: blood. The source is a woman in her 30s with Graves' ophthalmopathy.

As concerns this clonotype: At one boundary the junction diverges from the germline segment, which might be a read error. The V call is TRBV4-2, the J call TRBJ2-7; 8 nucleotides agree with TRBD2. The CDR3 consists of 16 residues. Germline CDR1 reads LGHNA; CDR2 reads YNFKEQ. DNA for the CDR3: TGTGCCGGCAGCCAAGTGGTAGCGGGGCACTCCTACGAGCAGTACTTC. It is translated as CAGSQVVAGHSYEQYF.

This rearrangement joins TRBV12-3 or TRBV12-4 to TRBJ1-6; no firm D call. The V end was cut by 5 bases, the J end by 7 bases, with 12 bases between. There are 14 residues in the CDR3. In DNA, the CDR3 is TGTGCCAGCAGTATCACACCAGGCAATTCACCCCTCCACTTT. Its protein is CASSITPGNSPLHF.

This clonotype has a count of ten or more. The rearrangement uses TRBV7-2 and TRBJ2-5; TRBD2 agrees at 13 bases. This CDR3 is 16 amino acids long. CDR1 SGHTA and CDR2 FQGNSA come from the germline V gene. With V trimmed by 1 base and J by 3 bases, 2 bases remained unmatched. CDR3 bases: TGTGCCAGCAGCTTAGTGACTAGCGGGGGGAAAGAGACCCAGTACTTC. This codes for CASSLVTSGGKETQYF.

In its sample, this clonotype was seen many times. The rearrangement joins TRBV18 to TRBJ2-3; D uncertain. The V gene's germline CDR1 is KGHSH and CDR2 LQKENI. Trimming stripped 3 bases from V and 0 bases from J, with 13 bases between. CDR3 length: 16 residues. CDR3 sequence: CASSPRPAGSTDTQYF. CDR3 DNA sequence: TGTGCCAGCTCACCCAGGCCTGCCGGGAGCACAGATACGCAGTATTTT.

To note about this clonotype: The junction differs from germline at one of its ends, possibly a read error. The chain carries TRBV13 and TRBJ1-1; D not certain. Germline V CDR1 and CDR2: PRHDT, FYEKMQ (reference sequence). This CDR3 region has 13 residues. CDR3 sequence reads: CASSPGPNTGAFF. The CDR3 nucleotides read TGTGCCAGCAGCCCGGGCCCCAACACTGGAGCTTTCTTT.

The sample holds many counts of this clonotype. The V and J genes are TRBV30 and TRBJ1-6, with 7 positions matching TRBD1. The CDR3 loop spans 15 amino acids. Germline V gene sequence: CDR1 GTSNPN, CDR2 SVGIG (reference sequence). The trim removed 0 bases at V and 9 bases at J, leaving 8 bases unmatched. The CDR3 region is CAWSVQGRLSSPLHF. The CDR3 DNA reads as TGTGCCTGGAGTGTACAGGGGAGGCTAAGTTCACCCCTCCACTTT.

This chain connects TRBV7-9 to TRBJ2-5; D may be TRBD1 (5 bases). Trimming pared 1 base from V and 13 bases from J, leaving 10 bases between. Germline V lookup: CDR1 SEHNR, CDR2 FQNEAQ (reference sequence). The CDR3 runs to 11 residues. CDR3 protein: CASSLGQGLYF. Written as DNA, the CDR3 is TGTGCCAGCAGCTTAGGGCAGGGTTTGTACTTC.